This record covers a single T cell receptor (beta chain). With 4 bases clipped from V and 8 bases from J, the junction kept 8 bases outside the gene matches. The CDR3 runs 15 residues. Germline V gives CDR1 SGDLS, CDR2 YYNGEE. This table comes from immunoSEQ multiplex PCR, and its TCRdb copy is limited to in-frame clones, with some not included. The sample includes 220,000 or so clones, approximately 82% of them seen just once. This record belongs to a study of blood T cell repertoires in COVID-19. Sequenced: peripheral blood. The rearrangement uses TRBV9 and TRBJ1-6, with TRBD1 matching 8 bases. The source of this sequence is a woman aged 80 or over with acute or convalescent COVID-19. The chain's CDR3 is CASSPGGNGYSPLHF. The DNA of the CDR3 is TGTGCCAGCAGCCCAGGGGGCAACGGTTATTCACCCCTCCACTTT.